Listed below are T cell receptor beta chains from one sample, sequenced in a study of blood T cell repertoires in COVID-19. TCRdb keeps only in-frame clones here, not all; method: immunoSEQ multiplex PCR. This sample has 60,000 to 85,000 clones, with around 87% found just once. The sequenced sample was peripheral blood. The source is a woman older than 75 with active or convalescent COVID-19. Each CDR3 is given with its conserved first and last residue. A D gene is named only where the DNA matches it firmly. Clone size appears in some rows only: once, few, many, or a class for an expanded clone.

TRBJ2-5	16	TRBD2	.	TRBV7-6	CASSSLGAAGRETQYF	TGTGCCAGCAGCTCCCTGGGAGCAGCGGGGAGGGAGACCCAGTACTTC
TRBJ1-2	14	.	.	TRBV7-9	CASSLGGEPYGYTF	TGTGCCAGCAGCTTGGGCGGGGAACCTTATGGCTACACCTTC
TRBJ2-7	14	.	.	TRBV29-1	CSVEAGSTDGEQYF	TGCAGCGTTGAGGCAGGAAGCACTGATGGCGAGCAGTACTTC
TRBJ1-4	13	.	.	TRBV5-1	CASSFQGNEKLFF	TGCGCCAGCAGCTTCCAGGGCAATGAAAAACTGTTTTTT
TRBJ2-7	14	TRBD1	.	TRBV4-3	CASSLGQGPYEQYF	TGCGCCAGCAGCCTTGGACAGGGACCCTACGAGCAGTACTTC
TRBJ2-1	10	.	.	TRBV29-1	CSGVNNEQFF	TGCAGCGGAGTTAACAATGAGCAGTTCTTC
TRBJ1-2	13	TRBD1	.	TRBV30	CAWSRQGVGGYTF	TGTGCCTGGAGTCGACAGGGGGTCGGTGGCTACACCTTC
TRBJ2-5	15	TRBD2	.	TRBV3-1/TRBV3-2	CASSQPAGGPETQYF	TGTGCCAGCAGCCAACCAGCGGGGGGGCCTGAGACCCAGTACTTC
TRBJ1-4	14	.	.	TRBV25-1	CASSERATNEKLFF	TGTGCCAGCAGTGAACGAGCAACTAATGAAAAACTGTTTTTT
TRBJ1-2	13	.	few	TRBV6-5	CASTPGGFYGYTF	TGTGCCAGCACCCCGGGAGGGTTCTATGGCTACACCTTC
TRBJ2-5	15	TRBD2	.	TRBV2	CASNPNSGGGETQYF	TGTGCCAGCAACCCCAATAGCGGGGGAGGTGAGACCCAGTACTTC
TRBJ1-1	14	.	.	TRBV5-6	CASRRGPPNTEAFF	TGTGCCAGCAGAAGGGGCCCGCCCAACACTGAAGCTTTCTTT